What follows are 12 T cell receptor beta chains derived from one specimen sequenced in a study of blood T cells in healthy people across ages. Sample-barcoded 5' priming and a J-beta primer mix drove a second PCR of 7 to 11 cycles. MiXCR, run by TCRdb on the 5' RACE reads, gives a single entry per CDR3 protein. Of 1.8 million or so distinct CDR3 sequences detected, about two fifths appear once; the ten largest clones hold roughly 23%. Sequenced: blood. The receptor set was obtained from a human donor in good health.

Of note for this clonotype: This may be a read error, as it is one base from a much larger clone. V usage is TRBV4-3 and J usage is TRBJ1-2; no clear D gene. Deletions cut 4 bases from V and 3 bases from J, with 9 bases between. CDR3 size: 13 residues. Germline V gives CDR1 LGHNA, CDR2 YSLEER. The CDR3 nucleotides read TGCGCCAGCAGCCCTCAAGCATACTATGGCTACACCTTC. It codes for CASSPQAYYGYTF.

The V call is TRBV27, the J call TRBJ2-5, with D hard to call. From germline, CDR1 is MNHEY and CDR2 SMNVEV (reference sequence). The CDR3 consists of 10 residues. V was trimmed by 8 bases and J by 5 bases, leaving 6 bases between them. The CDR3 is CASPSETQYF. The CDR3 DNA follows: TGTGCCAGCCCTAGTGAGACCCAGTACTTC.

This clonotype showed up just a few times. This rearrangement joins TRBV3-1 to TRBJ2-1, with D perhaps TRBD2 (6 bases). V gave up 4 bases and J gave up 6 bases, with 10 bases separating them. The CDR3 has 13 amino acids. Germline lookup yields CDR1 LGHDT and CDR2 YNNKEL (reference sequence). The DNA for the CDR3 is TGTGCCAGCAGCCTCACTAGCCCCAATGAGCAGTTCTTC. The encoded protein is CASSLTSPNEQFF.

This clonotype was recorded many times. The chain links TRBV5-1 to TRBJ1-2, with D maybe TRBD1 (5 bases). V lost 4 bases and J 4 bases, leaving 14 bases between the germline ends. Germline lookup yields CDR1 SGHRS and CDR2 YFSETQ. The CDR3 is 14 amino acids. The CDR3 coding sequence is TGCGCCAGCAGCCCCGCCGGGCAGGGCTATGGCTACACCTTC. Translated, it gives CASSPAGQGYGYTF. The full variable domain, in which reference TRBV5-1 and TRBJ1-2 provide the parts outside the CDR3, is KAGVTQTPRYLIKTRGQQVTLSCSPISGHRSVSWYQQTPGQGLQFLFEYFSETQRNKGNFPGRFSGRQFSNSRSEMNVSTLELGDSALYLCASSPAGQGYGYTFGSGTRLTVV.

This clonotype occurred a few times. The chain carries TRBV10-3 and TRBJ2-5; no clear D gene. The CDR3 extends over 14 amino acids. CDR1 is ENHRY, CDR2 SYGVKD, per germline. V shed 5 bases and J shed 11 bases, with 21 bases lying between them. The CDR3 is CAISPSFQGNEQYF. The CDR3 region has the DNA TGTGCCATCAGTCCTTCATTCCAAGGCAATGAGCAGTACTTC.

The V and J genes are TRBV20-1 and TRBJ2-1; 13 bases are a match to TRBD2. This CDR3 is built from 21 residues. V lost 4 bases and J lost 0; bases outside the gene matches: 18. Germline V lookup: CDR1 DFQATT, CDR2 SNEGSKA (reference sequence). For the CDR3, the DNA is TGCAGTGCTAAACCCATCTACTCCGGGACTAGCGGGGAATACTCCTACAATGAGCAGTTCTTC. This codes for CSAKPIYSGTSGEYSYNEQFF.

This clonotype was picked up a small number of times. This rearrangement joins TRBV9 to TRBJ1-2; D is ambiguous. From germline, CDR1 is SGDLS and CDR2 YYNGEE. The CDR3 consists of 15 residues. The V and J ends lost 4 bases and 4 bases respectively, with 17 bases between them. CDR3 sequence reads: CASSSTGFTAYGYTF. The CDR3, as DNA: TGTGCCAGCAGCTCCACTGGGTTCACCGCCTATGGCTACACCTTC.

This clonotype was observed a few times. The V call is TRBV20-1, the J call TRBJ2-1; TRBD2 might be the D (7 bases). Trimming left V 5 bases short and J 0 bases short, with 11 bases between. Germline assignment: CDR1 DFQATT and CDR2 SNEGSKA (reference sequence). There are 14 residues in the CDR3. CDR3 loop: CSARGDTSYNEQFF. In DNA, the CDR3 is TGCAGTGCTCGGGGGGACACCTCCTACAATGAGCAGTTCTTC.

This clonotype was seen at least ten times. This chain joins TRBV5-1 and TRBJ1-5; TRBD1 might be the D (6 bases). The germline V and J ends were trimmed by 1 base and 4 bases, with 9 bases remaining between them. Looked up from germline, CDR1 is SGHRS and CDR2 is YFSETQ. The CDR3 is 14 amino acids. The chain's CDR3 is CASSLTGRNQPQHF. In nucleotides, the CDR3 is TGCGCCAGCAGCTTGACAGGGAGGAATCAGCCCCAGCATTTT.

This chain links TRBV20-1 with TRBJ2-3; D possibly matches TRBD1 or TRBD2 (6 bases each). CDR3 length equals 15 residues. CDR1 and CDR2 from the germline V gene are DFQATT and SNEGSKA (reference sequence). Between the trimmed V and J ends, which lost 1 base and 7 bases, there was a span of 18 bases. CDR3 sequence: CSARVPGARFYTQYF. CDR3 in DNA: TGCAGTGCTAGAGTGCCGGGGGCGCGTTTCTATACGCAGTATTTT.

This clonotype was observed a handful of times. V gene TRBV7-2 combines with J gene TRBJ2-3; D gene uncertain. CDR1 and CDR2 from the germline V gene are SGHTA and FQGNSA. Trimming stripped 7 bases from V and 2 bases from J, with 13 bases between. The CDR3 runs 14 residues. The CDR3 nucleotides are TGTGCCAGCACCACCGACCTGAACACAGATACGCAGTATTTT. Encoded protein: CASTTDLNTDTQYF.

This clonotype was seen a handful of times. This chain connects TRBV15 to TRBJ2-5; D is perhaps TRBD2 (5 bases). The CDR3 spans 14 residues. Between the trimmed V and J ends, which lost 2 bases and 5 bases, there was a span of 12 bases. Per the germline V gene, CDR1 is LNHNV and CDR2 is YYDKDF (reference sequence). The CDR3 DNA reads as TGTGCCACCAGCAGATCCGCTACGGGGGAGACCCAGTACTTC. Amino acids: CATSRSATGETQYF.